The table lists the clone carrying this T cell receptor beta chain with a count of one. The antigen is not known. This record comes from a study of vaccination effects on CD4 cells after COVID-19. Points from the study as a whole: Few convalescent patients and no early post-infection timepoints were included in the study.

Expansion with viral peptide pools was applied to antigen-specific CD4+ T cells by the ViraFEST assay prior to sequencing. CD4+ T cell isolation took place after 10 days of culture. Vaccination of participants consisted of two doses of either the BNT162b2 or mRNA-1273 vaccine. Nucleocapsid antibodies stayed negative before and after vaccination, showing no earlier SARS-CoV-2 infection. A few million PBMC were seeded per well and grown in the presence of 10 IU/ml IL-2 and 10 ug/ml peptides. The CDR3 has 13 amino acids. The V end was cut by 4 bases, the J end by 3 bases, with 10 bases between. Looked up from germline, CDR1 is SQVTM and CDR2 is ANQGSEA. The repertoire was sequenced with immunoSEQ multiplex PCR; TCRdb's copy has only in-frame clones and lacks some. The data show about 80,000 clones, 60% to 85% seen once.

V and J are TRBV29-1 and TRBJ1-5; no clear D. The receptor's source is a human donor who received a COVID-19 vaccine. Sequencing used CD4+ T cells from PBMCs cultured with HCoV-OC43 spike peptides, obtained after COVID-19 vaccination. The subset: HCoV-OC43 spike overlapping peptide pool stimulation. CDR3 residues: CSVGASSNQPQHF. The CDR3 coding sequence is TGCAGCGTTGGCGCCAGCTCCAATCAGCCCCAGCATTTT.